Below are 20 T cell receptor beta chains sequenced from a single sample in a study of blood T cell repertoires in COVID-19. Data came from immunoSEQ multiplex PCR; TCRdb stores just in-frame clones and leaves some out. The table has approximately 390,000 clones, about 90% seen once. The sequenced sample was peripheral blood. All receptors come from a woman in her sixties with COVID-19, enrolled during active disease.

CDR3 sequence: CASSLGQITYEQYF. The DNA for the CDR3 is TGCGCCAGCAGCTTAGGACAGATTACCTACGAGCAGTACTTC. The rearrangement joins TRBV5-1 to TRBJ2-7, with D tentatively TRBD1 (6 bases). Trimming removed 2 bases from V and 2 bases from J, with 11 bases in between. The CDR3 is 14 residues long. Germline V gene lookup returns CDR1 SGHRS and CDR2 YFSETQ.

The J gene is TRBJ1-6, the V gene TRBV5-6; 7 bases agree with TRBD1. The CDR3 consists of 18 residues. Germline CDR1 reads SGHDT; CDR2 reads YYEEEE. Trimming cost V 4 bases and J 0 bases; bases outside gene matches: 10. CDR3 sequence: CASSPYGRGSSYNSPLHF. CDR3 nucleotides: TGTGCCAGCAGCCCCTACGGCAGGGGGAGCTCCTATAATTCACCCCTCCACTTT.

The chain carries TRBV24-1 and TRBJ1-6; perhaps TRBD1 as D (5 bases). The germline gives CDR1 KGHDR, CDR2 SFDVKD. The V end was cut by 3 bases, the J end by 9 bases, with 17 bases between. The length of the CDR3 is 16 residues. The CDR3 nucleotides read TGTGCCACCAGTGATACAGGCGATCCTGATGGTTCACCCCTCCACTTT. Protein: CATSDTGDPDGSPLHF.

The CDR3 DNA reads TGTGCCAGCAGCTTGGGTCGGGGTGGAAGGAACTATGGCTACACCTTC. Translating it yields CASSLGRGGRNYGYTF. The chain uses TRBV5-6 and TRBJ1-2; no firm D call. The CDR3 runs to 16 residues. Per germline, CDR1 SGHDT and CDR2 YYEEEE. V lost 0 bases to trimming and J lost 2 bases, with 14 bases between them.

This CDR3 reads CASSINGQGVQYF. In DNA, the CDR3 is TGTGCCAGCAGTATAAATGGACAGGGCGTTCAGTACTTC. The V and J genes are TRBV6-5 and TRBJ2-4, with 8 positions matching TRBD1. The CDR3 runs to 13 residues. The V gene end was trimmed by 5 bases and the J gene end by 11 bases; junction bases not matched to a gene: 8. Germline CDR1 is MNHEY and CDR2 is SVGAGI.

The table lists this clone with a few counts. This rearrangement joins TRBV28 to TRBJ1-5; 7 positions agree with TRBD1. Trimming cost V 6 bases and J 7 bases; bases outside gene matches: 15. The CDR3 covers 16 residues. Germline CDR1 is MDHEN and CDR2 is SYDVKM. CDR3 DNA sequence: TGTGCCAGCAGCTCCCCGCGACAGGGACAAAGCCAGCCCCAGCATTTT. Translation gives CASSSPRQGQSQPQHF.

The CDR3 loop is CASSSFLGGTGADTQYF. The CDR3 DNA sequence: TGTGCCAGCAGTTCTTTCCTCGGGGGGACAGGGGCAGATACGCAGTATTTT. This chain joins TRBV28 and TRBJ2-3; TRBD1 matches at 10 bases. CDR1 is MDHEN and CDR2 is SYDVKM in the germline V gene. V trimming: 4 bases; J trimming: 4 bases; junction bases outside the gene matches: 11. The CDR3 spans 17 residues.

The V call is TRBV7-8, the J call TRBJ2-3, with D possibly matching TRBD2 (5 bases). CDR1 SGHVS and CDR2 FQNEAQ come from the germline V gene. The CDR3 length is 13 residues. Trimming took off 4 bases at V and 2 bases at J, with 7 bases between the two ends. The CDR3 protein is CASSWRLTDTQYF. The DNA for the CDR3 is TGTGCCAGCAGCTGGAGGCTCACAGATACGCAGTATTTT. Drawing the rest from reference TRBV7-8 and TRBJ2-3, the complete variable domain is GAGVSQSPRYKVAKRGQDVALRCDPISGHVSLFWYQQALGQGPEFLTYFQNEAQLDKSGLPSDRFFAERPEGSVSTLKIQRTQQEDSAVYLCASSWRLTDTQYFGPGTRLTVL.

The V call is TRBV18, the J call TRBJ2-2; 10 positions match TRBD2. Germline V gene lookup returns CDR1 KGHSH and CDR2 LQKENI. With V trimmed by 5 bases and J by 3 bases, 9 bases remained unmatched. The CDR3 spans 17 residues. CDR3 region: CASSTSGLAIDTGELFF. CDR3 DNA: TGTGCCAGCTCAACCTCGGGACTAGCGATTGACACCGGGGAGCTGTTTTTT.

CDR3 DNA sequence: TGTGCCAATACTCCTAACAGGGTGGATGAGCAGTTCTTC. Protein: CANTPNRVDEQFF. The genes are TRBV2 and TRBJ2-1, with D possibly matching TRBD1 (6 bases). The V end lost 10 bases, the J end lost 8 bases, and 18 bases lay between the germline ends. Germline-derived CDR1 and CDR2 are SNHLY and FYNNEI. The CDR3 runs 13 residues.

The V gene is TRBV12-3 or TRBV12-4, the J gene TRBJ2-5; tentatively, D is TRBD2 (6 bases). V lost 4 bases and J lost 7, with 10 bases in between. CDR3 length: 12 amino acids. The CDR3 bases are TGTGCCAGCAGTTCCTTGACTAGGACCCAGTACTTC. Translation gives CASSSLTRTQYF.

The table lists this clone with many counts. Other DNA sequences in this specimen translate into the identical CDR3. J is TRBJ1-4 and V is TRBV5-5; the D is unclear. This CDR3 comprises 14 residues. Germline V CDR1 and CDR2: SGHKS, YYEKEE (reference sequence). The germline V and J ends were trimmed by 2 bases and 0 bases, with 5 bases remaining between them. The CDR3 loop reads CASSFSATNEKLFF. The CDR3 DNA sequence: TGTGCCAGCAGCTTCTCTGCAACTAATGAAAAACTGTTTTTT.

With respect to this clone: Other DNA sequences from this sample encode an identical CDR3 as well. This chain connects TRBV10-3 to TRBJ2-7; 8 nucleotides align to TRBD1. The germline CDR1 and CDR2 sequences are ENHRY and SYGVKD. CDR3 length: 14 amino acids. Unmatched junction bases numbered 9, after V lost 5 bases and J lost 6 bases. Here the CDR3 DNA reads TGTGCCATCAGTCCCGGGCAGGGGGCTGGCGAGCAGTACTTC. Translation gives CAISPGQGAGEQYF.

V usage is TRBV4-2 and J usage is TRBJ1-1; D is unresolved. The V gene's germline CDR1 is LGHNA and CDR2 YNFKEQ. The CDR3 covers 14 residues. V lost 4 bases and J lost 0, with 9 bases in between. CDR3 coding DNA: TGTGCCAGCAGCCCGGCGGGGATGAACACTGAAGCTTTCTTT. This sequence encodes CASSPAGMNTEAFF.

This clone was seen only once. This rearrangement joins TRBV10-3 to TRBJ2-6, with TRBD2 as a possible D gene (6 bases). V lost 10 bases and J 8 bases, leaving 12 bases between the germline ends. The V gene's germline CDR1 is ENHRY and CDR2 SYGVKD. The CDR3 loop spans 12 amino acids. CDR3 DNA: TGTGCCACAAAGGAGGGGCCCAACGTCCTGACTTTC. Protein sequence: CATKEGPNVLTF.

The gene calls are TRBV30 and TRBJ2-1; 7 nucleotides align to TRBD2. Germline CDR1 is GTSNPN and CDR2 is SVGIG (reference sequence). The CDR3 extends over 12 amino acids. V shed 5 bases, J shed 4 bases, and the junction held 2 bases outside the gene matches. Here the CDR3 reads CAWGGGYNEQFF. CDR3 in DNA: TGTGCCTGGGGCGGGGGTTACAATGAGCAGTTCTTC. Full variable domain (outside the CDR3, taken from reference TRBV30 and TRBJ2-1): SQTIHQWPATLVQPVGSPLSLECTVEGTSNPNLYWYRQAAGRGLQLLFYSVGIGQISSEVPQNLSASRPQDRQFILSSKKLLLSDSGFYLCAWGGGYNEQFFGPGTRLTVL.

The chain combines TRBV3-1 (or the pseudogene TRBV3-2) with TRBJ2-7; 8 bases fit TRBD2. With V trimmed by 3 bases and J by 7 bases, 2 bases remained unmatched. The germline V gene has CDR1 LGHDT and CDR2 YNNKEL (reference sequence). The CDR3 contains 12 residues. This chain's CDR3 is CASSHGLAEQYF. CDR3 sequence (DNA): TGTGCCAGCAGCCACGGACTAGCAGAGCAGTACTTC.

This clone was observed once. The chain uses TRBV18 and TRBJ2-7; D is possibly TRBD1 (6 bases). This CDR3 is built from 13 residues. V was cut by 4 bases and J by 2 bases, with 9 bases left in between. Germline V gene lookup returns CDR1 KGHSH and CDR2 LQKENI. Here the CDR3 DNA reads TGTGCCAGCTCACTTCGACAGGCCTACGAGCAGTACTTC. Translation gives CASSLRQAYEQYF.

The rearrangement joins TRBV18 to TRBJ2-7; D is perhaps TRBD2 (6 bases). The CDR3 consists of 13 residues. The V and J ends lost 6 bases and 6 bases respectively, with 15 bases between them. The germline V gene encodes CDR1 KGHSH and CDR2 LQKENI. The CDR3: CASSRTGGAEQYF. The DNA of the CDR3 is TGTGCCAGCTCTCGAACCGGGGGAGCCGAGCAGTACTTC.

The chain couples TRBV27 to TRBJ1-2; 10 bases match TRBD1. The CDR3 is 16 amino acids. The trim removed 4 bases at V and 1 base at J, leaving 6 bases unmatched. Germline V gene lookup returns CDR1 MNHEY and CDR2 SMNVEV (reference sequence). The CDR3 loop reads CASSSRQGAHNYGYTF. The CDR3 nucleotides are TGTGCCAGCAGTTCAAGACAGGGGGCGCATAACTATGGCTACACCTTC.